This TCR beta chain originates from a study of T-cell reconstitution after alpha-beta-depleted transplantation in children. This clonotype was seen many times. The V end lost 1 base, the J end lost 8 bases, and 15 bases lay between the germline ends. The CDR3 consists of 15 residues. Germline V gene lookup returns CDR1 LNHNV and CDR2 YYDKDF (reference sequence). Molecular barcoding with unique molecular identifiers was used for the TCRbeta library. Each CDR3 protein gets one entry after TCRdb re-called the PCR reads with MiXCR. The sample gives around 370,000 distinct CDR3 sequences, under 13% of which show up once; under 3% is in the top ten.

Material: PBMCs from the stem cell graft donor, obtained from the stem cell graft. This sequence originates from a human donor who donated a stem cell graft to a child with acute lymphoblastic leukemia. The chain couples TRBV15 to TRBJ2-1, with no clear D. The CDR3 loop is CATSRGGSPSDEQFF. The CDR3 DNA sequence: TGTGCCACCAGCAGAGGTGGCTCACCTTCTGATGAGCAGTTCTTC.